This section outlines one TCR beta chain sequence together with its context. The germline gives CDR1 SNHLY, CDR2 FYNNEI. The junction had 5 bases not matched to a gene; V was cut back by 3 bases and J by 5 bases. This CDR3 is built from 15 residues. The data are from a study of early T cells in non-severe SARS-CoV-2 infection. TCRdb re-called the 5' RACE reads with MiXCR, one entry per CDR3 protein. The sample records 95,000 to 100,000 distinct CDR3 sequences, approximately 10% being singletons. The chain employs TRBV2 and TRBJ2-2; 8 bases line up with TRBD2. This sequence originates from an adult who was a healthcare worker with PCR-confirmed SARS-CoV-2 infection or an uninfected control (not recorded which). Sequenced material: whole blood. In nucleotides, the CDR3 is TGTGCCAGCAGTGAGGCGGGAGGAATTACCGGGGAGCTGTTTTTT. It is translated as CASSEAGGITGELFF.